Sequencing of this T cell receptor beta chain was carried out in a study of CD8 T cells in Susac syndrome. This clonotype was detected once. It was with random hexamers that 0.5 to 1 ug RNA was reverse transcribed. Coverage of TCR beta CDR3 amplification by immunoSEQ multiplex PCR extended to 54 Vbeta and 13 Jbeta. In TCRdb, the immunoSEQ multiplex PCR reads were re-called with MiXCR into one record per CDR3 protein. This repertoire shows around 130,000 distinct CDR3 sequences, around 94% found once; its top ten account for around 0.12%. Sequencing of TCR beta, carried out with a high-throughput approach, was applied to CD8+ and CD4+ T cells from the blood. The specimen sequenced was CD4+ T cells from PBMCs. The TCR originated in a human donor with multiple sclerosis.

As DNA, the CDR3 is TGTGCCAGCAGGCTCTCGGCGGGCCCAGATACGCAGTATTTT. It yields the protein CASRLSAGPDTQYF. This chain links TRBV2 with TRBJ2-3, with D possibly being TRBD2 (5 bases). The CDR3 loop spans 14 amino acids. Between the trimmed V and J ends, which lost 6 bases and 4 bases, there was a span of 14 bases. CDR1 SNHLY and CDR2 FYNNEI come from the germline V gene.